This T cell receptor beta chain was obtained from a study of lymphopenia after photon versus proton radiotherapy. Notes on the study in general: A bigger post-nadir fall in TCR diversity correlated inversely with survival time in deceased patients. Relative stability marked proton patients; photon patients lost diversity and naive cells. After lymphocyte nadir, photon-treated repertoires showed oligoclonal expansion, especially CD8+ Temra.

Profiled with immunoSEQ multiplex PCR; TCRdb holds only in-frame clones, not every one. The repertoire has around 18,000 clones, 84% of them found once; the top ten carry 20% to 25%. Points on this clone: What it binds is not known.

The source material was peripheral blood, sampled from a patient treated with proton-based radiotherapy. This receptor was taken from a man aged 65 to 79 with pancreatic cancer.

The CDR3 loop reads CASSLVFPDRSNYGYTF. The CDR3 DNA sequence: TGCGCCAGCAGCTTGGTATTCCCGGACAGAAGCAACTATGGCTACACCTTC. This chain links TRBV5-1 with TRBJ1-2; maybe TRBD1 (6 bases). This CDR3 has 17 amino acids. The V gene's germline CDR1 is SGHRS and CDR2 YFSETQ. Deletions cut 0 bases from V and 2 bases from J, with 17 bases between.